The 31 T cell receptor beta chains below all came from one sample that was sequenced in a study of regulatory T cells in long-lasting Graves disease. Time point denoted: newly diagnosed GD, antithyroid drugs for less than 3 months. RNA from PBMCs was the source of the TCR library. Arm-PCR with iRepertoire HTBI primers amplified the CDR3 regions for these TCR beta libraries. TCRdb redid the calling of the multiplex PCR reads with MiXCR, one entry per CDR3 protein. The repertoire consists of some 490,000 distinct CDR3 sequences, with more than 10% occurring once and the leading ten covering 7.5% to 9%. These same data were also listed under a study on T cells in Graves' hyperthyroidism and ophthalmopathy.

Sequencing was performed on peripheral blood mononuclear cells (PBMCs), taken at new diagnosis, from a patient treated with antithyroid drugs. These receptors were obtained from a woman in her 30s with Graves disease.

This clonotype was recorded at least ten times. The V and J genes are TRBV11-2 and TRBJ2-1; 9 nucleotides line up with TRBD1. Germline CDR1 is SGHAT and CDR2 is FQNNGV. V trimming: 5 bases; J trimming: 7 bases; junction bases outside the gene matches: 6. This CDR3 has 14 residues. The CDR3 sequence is CASSPGTGSNEQFF. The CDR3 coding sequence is TGTGCCAGCAGCCCCGGGACAGGGTCTAATGAGCAGTTCTTC.

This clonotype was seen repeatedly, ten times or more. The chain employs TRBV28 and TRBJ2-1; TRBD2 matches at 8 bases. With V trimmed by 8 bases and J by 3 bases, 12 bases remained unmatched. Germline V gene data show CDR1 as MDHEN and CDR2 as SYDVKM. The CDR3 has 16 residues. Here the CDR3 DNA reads TGTGCCAGCGGCGGGCGTAGCGGGATGGGCTACAATGAGCAGTTCTTC. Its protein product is CASGGRSGMGYNEQFF.

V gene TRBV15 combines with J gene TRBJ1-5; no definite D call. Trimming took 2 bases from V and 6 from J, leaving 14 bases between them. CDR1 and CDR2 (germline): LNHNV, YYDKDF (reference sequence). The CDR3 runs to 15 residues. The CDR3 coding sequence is TGTGCCACCAGCAGATATCGTAAAGGAGGTCAGCCCCAGCATTTT. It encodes CATSRYRKGGQPQHF.

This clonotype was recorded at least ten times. In DNA, the CDR3 is TGTGCCAGCAGGGGAGCTTTTTCTAGCGGAGCCTACGAGCAGTACTTC. Protein product: CASRGAFSSGAYEQYF. The chain couples TRBV6-1 to TRBJ2-7, with 7 bases fitting TRBD2. Germline loops: CDR1 MNHNS, CDR2 SASEGT. There are 16 residues in the CDR3. With V trimmed by 6 bases and J by 2 bases, 13 bases remained unmatched.

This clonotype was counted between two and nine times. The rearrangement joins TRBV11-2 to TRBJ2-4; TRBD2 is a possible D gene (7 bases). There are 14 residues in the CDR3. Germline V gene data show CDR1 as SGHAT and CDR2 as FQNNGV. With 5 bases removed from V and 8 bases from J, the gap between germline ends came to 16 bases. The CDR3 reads CASSDNRGGDIQYF. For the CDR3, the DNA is TGTGCCAGCAGCGATAATAGGGGGGGGGACATTCAGTACTTC.

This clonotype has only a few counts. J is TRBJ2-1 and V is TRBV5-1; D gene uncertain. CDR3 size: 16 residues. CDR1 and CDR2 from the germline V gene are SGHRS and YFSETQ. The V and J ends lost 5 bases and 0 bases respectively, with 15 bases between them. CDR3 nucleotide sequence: TGCGCCAGCAGGAAGTGGACGGAAAACTCCTACAATGAGCAGTTCTTC. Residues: CASRKWTENSYNEQFF.

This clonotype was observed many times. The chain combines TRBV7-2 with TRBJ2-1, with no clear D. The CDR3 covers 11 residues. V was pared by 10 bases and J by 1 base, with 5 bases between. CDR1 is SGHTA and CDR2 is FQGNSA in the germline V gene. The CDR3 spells CATESYNEQFF. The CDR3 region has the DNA TGTGCCACGGAGTCCTACAATGAGCAGTTCTTC.

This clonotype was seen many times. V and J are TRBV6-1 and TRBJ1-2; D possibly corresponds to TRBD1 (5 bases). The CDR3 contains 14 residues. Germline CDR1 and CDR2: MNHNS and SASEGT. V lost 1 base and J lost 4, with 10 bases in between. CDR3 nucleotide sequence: TGTGCCAGCAGTGAAGTCACAGGAGTCTATGGCTACACCTTC. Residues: CASSEVTGVYGYTF.

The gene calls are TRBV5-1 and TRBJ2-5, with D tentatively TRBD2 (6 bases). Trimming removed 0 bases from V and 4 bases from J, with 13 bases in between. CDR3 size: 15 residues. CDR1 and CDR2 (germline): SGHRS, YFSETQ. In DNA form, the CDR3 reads TGCGCCAGCAGCTTGGTTGCAGGGCGGGGAGAGACCCAGTACTTC. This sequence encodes CASSLVAGRGETQYF.

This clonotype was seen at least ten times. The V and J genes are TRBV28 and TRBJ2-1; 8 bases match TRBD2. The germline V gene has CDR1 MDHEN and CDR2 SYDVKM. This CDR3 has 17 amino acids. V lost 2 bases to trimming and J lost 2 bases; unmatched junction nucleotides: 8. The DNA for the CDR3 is TGTGCCAGCAGTTTAGGCCCGGGAGGGCCCCCCTACAATGAGCAGTTCTTC. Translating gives CASSLGPGGPPYNEQFF.

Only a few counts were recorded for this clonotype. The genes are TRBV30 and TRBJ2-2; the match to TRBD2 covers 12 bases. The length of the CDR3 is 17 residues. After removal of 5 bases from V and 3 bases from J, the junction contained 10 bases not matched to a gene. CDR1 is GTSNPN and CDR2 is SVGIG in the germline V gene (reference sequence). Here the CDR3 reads CAWSRLAGALYTGELFF. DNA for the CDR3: TGTGCCTGGTCGAGACTAGCGGGAGCCTTGTACACCGGGGAGCTGTTTTTT.

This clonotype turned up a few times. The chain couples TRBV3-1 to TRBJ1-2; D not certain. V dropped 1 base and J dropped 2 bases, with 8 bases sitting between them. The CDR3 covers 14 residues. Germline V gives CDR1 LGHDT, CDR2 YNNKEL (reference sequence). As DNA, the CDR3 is TGTGCCAGCAGCCAAGCACTCCTAAACTATGGCTACACCTTC. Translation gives CASSQALLNYGYTF.

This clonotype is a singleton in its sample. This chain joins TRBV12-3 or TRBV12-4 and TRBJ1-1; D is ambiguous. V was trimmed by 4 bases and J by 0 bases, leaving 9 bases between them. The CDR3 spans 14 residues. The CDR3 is CASSWTQVNTEAFF. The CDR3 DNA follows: TGTGCCAGCAGTTGGACCCAGGTGAACACTGAAGCTTTCTTT.

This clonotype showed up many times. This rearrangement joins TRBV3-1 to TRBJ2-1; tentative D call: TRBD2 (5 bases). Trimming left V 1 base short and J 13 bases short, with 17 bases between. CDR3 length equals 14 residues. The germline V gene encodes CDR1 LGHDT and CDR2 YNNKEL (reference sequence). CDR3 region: CASSQGRGSRGQFF. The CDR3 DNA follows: TGTGCCAGCAGCCAAGGTCGAGGGAGCCGCGGTCAGTTCTTC.

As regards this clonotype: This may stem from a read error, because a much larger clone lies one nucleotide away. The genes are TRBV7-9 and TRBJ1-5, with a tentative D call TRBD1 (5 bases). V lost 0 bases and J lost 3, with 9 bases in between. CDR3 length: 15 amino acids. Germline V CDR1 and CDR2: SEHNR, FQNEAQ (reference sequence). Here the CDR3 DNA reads TGTGCCAGCAGCTTAGCGGGCAGGGACAATCAGCCCCAGCATTTT. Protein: CASSLAGRDNQPQHF.

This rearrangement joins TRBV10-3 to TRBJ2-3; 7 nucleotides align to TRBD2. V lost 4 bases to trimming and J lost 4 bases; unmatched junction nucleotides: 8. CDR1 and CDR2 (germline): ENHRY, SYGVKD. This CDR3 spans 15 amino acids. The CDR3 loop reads CAISGNVGGSDTQYF. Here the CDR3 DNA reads TGTGCCATCAGTGGGAATGTGGGAGGGTCAGATACGCAGTATTTT.

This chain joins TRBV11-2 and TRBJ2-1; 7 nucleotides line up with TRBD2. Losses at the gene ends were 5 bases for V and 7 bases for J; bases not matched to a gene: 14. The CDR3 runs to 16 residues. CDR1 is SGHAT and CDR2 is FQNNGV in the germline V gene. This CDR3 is CASSLYRGGSANEQFF. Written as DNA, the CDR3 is TGTGCCAGCAGCCTTTACCGCGGCGGGAGTGCAAATGAGCAGTTCTTC. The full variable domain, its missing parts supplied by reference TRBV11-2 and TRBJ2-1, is EAGVAQSPRYKIIEKRQSVAFWCNPISGHATLYWYQQILGQGPKLLIQFQNNGVVDDSQLPKDRFSAERLKGVDSTLKIQPAKLEDSAVYLCASSLYRGGSANEQFFGPGTRLTVL.

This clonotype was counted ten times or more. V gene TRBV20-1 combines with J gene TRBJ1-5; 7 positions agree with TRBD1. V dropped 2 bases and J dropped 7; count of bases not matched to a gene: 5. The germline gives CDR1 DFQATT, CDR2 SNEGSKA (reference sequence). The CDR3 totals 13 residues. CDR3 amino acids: CSARIGGGQPQHF. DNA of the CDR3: TGCAGTGCTAGAATAGGGGGCGGCCAGCCCCAGCATTTT.

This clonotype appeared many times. The CDR3 DNA is TGTGCCTGGGACAGGGGTGGAAAAGCTTTCTTT. This codes for CAWDRGGKAFF. The rearrangement links TRBV30 to TRBJ1-1; TRBD1 matches at 8 bases. CDR3 size: 11 residues. Per the germline V gene, CDR1 is GTSNPN and CDR2 is SVGIG (reference sequence). Unmatched junction bases numbered 5, after V lost 5 bases and J lost 9 bases.

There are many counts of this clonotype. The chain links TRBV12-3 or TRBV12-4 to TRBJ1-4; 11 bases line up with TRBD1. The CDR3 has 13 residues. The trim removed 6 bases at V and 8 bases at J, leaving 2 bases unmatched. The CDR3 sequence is CASRGTGGEKLFF. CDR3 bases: TGTGCCAGCAGAGGGACAGGGGGAGAAAAACTGTTTTTT.

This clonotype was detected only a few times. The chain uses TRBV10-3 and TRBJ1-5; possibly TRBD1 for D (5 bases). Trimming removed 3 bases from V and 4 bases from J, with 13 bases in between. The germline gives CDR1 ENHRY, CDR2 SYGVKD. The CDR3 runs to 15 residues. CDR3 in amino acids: CAISDSREVNQPQHF. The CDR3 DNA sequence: TGTGCCATCAGTGATTCCAGGGAGGTGAATCAGCCCCAGCATTTT.

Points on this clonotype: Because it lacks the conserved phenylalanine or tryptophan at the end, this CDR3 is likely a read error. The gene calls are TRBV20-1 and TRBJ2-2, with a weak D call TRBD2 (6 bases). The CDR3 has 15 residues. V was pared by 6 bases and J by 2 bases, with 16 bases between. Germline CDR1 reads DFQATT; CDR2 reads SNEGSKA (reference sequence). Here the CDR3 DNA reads TGCAGTGCAAGTAGGGCGGGATTAAACACCGGGGAGCTGTTTCTT. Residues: CSASRAGLNTGELFL.

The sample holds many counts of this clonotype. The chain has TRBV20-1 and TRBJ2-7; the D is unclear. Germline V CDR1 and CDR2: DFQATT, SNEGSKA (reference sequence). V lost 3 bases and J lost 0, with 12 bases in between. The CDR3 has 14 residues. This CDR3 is CSASQTASSYEQYF. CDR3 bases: TGCAGTGCTAGCCAGACGGCGAGCTCCTACGAGCAGTACTTC.

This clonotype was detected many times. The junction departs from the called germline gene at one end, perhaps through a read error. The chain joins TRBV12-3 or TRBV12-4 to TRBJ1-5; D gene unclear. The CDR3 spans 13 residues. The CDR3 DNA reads TGTGCCAACAGTTCCCGCCTGTATCAGCCCCAGCATTTT. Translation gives CANSSRLYQPQHF.

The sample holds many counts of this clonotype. The CDR3 DNA reads TGTGCCAGCAGCCATAGACAGACAGGCCCCATTGAGCAGTTCTTC. It yields the protein CASSHRQTGPIEQFF. J is TRBJ2-1 and V is TRBV28, with TRBD1 as a possible D gene (6 bases). This CDR3 comprises 15 residues. Trimming left V 6 bases short and J 9 bases short, with 21 bases between. Germline CDR1 reads MDHEN; CDR2 reads SYDVKM.

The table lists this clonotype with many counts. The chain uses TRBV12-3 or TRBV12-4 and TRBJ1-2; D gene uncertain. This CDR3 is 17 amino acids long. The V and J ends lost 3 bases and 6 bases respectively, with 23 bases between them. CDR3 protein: CASSFAAKLPHEDGYTF. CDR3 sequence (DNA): TGTGCCAGCAGTTTTGCCGCGAAACTCCCCCATGAGGATGGCTACACCTTC.

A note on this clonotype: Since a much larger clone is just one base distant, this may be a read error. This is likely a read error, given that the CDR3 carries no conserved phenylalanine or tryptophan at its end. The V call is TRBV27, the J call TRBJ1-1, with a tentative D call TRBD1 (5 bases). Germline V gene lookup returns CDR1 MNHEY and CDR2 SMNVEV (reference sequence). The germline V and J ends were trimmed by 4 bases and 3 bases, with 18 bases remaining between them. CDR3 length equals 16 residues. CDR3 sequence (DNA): TGTGCCAGCAGTTCCCGAATCCAAAGCAGGGACACTGAAGCTTTCCTT. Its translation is CASSSRIQSRDTEAFL.

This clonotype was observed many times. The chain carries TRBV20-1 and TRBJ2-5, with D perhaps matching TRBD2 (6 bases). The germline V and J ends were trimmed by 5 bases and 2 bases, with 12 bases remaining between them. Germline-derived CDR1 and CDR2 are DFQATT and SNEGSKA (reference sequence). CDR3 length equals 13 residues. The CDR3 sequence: CSAGDSIQETQYF. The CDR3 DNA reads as TGCAGTGCTGGGGACTCAATACAAGAGACCCAGTACTTC.

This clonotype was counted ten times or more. CDR3 amino acids: CASSFVQGYNEQFF. CDR3 bases: TGTGCCAGCAGTTTCGTCCAGGGCTACAATGAGCAGTTCTTC. This sequence joins TRBV27 and TRBJ2-1; a possible D gene is TRBD1 (5 bases). Germline CDR1 reads MNHEY; CDR2 reads SMNVEV (reference sequence). The CDR3 length is 14 residues. The V end lost 3 bases, the J end lost 3 bases, and 9 bases lay between the germline ends.

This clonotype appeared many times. CDR3 bases: TGTGCCTGGAGTGTACCAAGTCTTAAAAACATTCAGTACTTC. It translates to CAWSVPSLKNIQYF. The V call is TRBV30, the J call TRBJ2-4; D is undetermined. The ends were cut back, 0 bases at V and 4 bases at J, with 10 bases in the middle. The CDR3 contains 14 residues. In germline, CDR1 is GTSNPN, CDR2 SVGIG (reference sequence).

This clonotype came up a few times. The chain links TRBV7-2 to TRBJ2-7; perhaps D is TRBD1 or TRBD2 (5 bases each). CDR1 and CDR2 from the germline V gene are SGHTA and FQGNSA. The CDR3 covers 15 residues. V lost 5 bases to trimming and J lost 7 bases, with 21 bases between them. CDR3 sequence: CASSPKQGPPGEQYF. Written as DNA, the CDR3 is TGTGCCAGCAGCCCCAAGCAGGGCCCTCCGGGGGAGCAGTACTTC.